One and the same sample provided the 20 T cell receptor beta chains below, sequenced in a study of T cells after posttransplantation cyclophosphamide. This table comes from immunoSEQ multiplex PCR, and its TCRdb copy is limited to in-frame clones, with some not included. The top ten hold approximately 3.1% of the sample, which has tens of thousands of clones, 92% seen once. The sequencing input was PBMCs. These receptors were collected from a woman in her forties or fifties in good health and a related stem cell transplant donor.

V and J are TRBV5-4 and TRBJ2-7; 9 nucleotides match TRBD1. Germline CDR1 reads SGHNT; CDR2 reads YYREEE (reference sequence). The CDR3 runs 14 residues. V was clipped by 4 bases and J by 6 bases; unmatched bases: 8. CDR3: CASSLQGAKSEQYF. CDR3 nucleotides: TGTGCCAGCAGCCTACAGGGGGCTAAGTCCGAGCAGTACTTC.

The rearrangement links TRBV29-1 to TRBJ1-3, with a possible D match to TRBD1 (5 bases). The germline V and J ends were trimmed by 7 bases and 0 bases, with 13 bases remaining between them. The V gene's germline CDR1 is SQVTM and CDR2 ANQGSEA. The CDR3 length is 14 residues. The CDR3 nucleotides read TGCAGCGCGCAAATAGGGGTCTCTGGAAACACCATATATTTT. It yields the protein CSAQIGVSGNTIYF.

The genes are TRBV5-1 and TRBJ2-2; D is possibly TRBD1 (6 bases). The CDR3 has 14 amino acids. Trimming stripped 0 bases from V and 4 bases from J, with 7 bases between. The germline CDR1 and CDR2 sequences are SGHRS and YFSETQ. CDR3 amino acids: CASSLEGGTGELFF. Written as DNA, the CDR3 is TGCGCCAGCAGCTTGGAAGGGGGCACCGGGGAGCTGTTTTTT.

The V and J genes are TRBV5-1 and TRBJ2-1; 9 nucleotides match TRBD2. The CDR3 covers 15 residues. Per germline, CDR1 SGHRS and CDR2 YFSETQ. V lost 6 bases to trimming and J lost 5 bases; unmatched junction nucleotides: 9. CDR3 bases: TGCGCCAGCACAGTGGGGGCTAGCGGGGACAATGAGCAGTTCTTC. Encoded protein: CASTVGASGDNEQFF.

V usage is TRBV7-8 and J usage is TRBJ1-1; D perhaps matches TRBD1 (6 bases). The CDR3 has 15 amino acids. V lost 3 bases and J lost 3, with 14 bases in between. The germline gives CDR1 SGHVS, CDR2 FQNEAQ. The CDR3 loop is CASSLTGRGYTEAFF. The CDR3 bases are TGTGCCAGCAGCTTGACGGGAAGGGGGTACACTGAAGCTTTCTTT. The variable domain in full, with the rest retrieved from reference TRBV7-8 and TRBJ1-1, is GAGVSQSPRYKVAKRGQDVALRCDPISGHVSLFWYQQALGQGPEFLTYFQNEAQLDKSGLPSDRFFAERPEGSVSTLKIQRTQQEDSAVYLCASSLTGRGYTEAFFGQGTRLTVV.

This chain uses TRBV19 with TRBJ2-7; D gene ambiguous. This CDR3 has 14 residues. Trimming shortened V by 1 base and J by 3 bases, and 10 bases separated the two germline ends. Per the germline V gene, CDR1 is LNHDA and CDR2 is SQIVND (reference sequence). The DNA of the CDR3 is TGTGCCAGTAGTATAGCTCATCAGGACTACGAGCAGTACTTC. Its protein is CASSIAHQDYEQYF.

The V and J genes are TRBV13 and TRBJ1-2; TRBD1 might be the D (5 bases). Germline CDR1 PRHDT, CDR2 FYEKMQ (reference sequence). The CDR3 length is 13 residues. Trimming removed 5 bases from V and 7 bases from J, with 14 bases in between. The CDR3 protein is CASSLGGTGGYTF. The CDR3 coding sequence is TGTGCCAGCAGCCTCGGGGGAACTGGTGGCTACACCTTC.

The chain joins TRBV5-4 to TRBJ2-3; 10 bases fit TRBD2. The germline V gene has CDR1 SGHNT and CDR2 YYREEE (reference sequence). V was clipped by 4 bases and J by 3 bases; unmatched bases: 8. The CDR3 loop spans 16 amino acids. The CDR3 region is CASSLPLAGATDTQYF. In DNA form, the CDR3 reads TGTGCCAGCAGCCTCCCCCTAGCGGGAGCTACAGATACGCAGTATTTT.

V and J are TRBV27 and TRBJ1-4; 10 nucleotides agree with TRBD1. Trimming removed 3 bases from V and 3 bases from J; junction bases left unmatched: 7. Looked up from germline, CDR1 is MNHEY and CDR2 is SMNVEV (reference sequence). The length of the CDR3 is 17 residues. Here the CDR3 DNA reads TGTGCCAGCAGTTTGACAGGGGGCAGGTCGGCTAATGAAAAACTGTTTTTT. Its protein product is CASSLTGGRSANEKLFF.

The J gene is TRBJ2-7, the V gene TRBV11-3; D is undetermined. Trimming took off 0 bases at V and 6 bases at J, with 9 bases between the two ends. The V gene's germline CDR1 is SGHNT and CDR2 YENEEA. The CDR3 totals 13 residues. The CDR3 sequence: CASSLEATGEQYF. CDR3 nucleotides: TGTGCCAGCAGCTTAGAGGCTACGGGCGAGCAGTACTTC.

This sequence joins TRBV7-3 and TRBJ2-1; 14 bases align to TRBD2. The junction had 7 bases not matched to a gene; V was cut back by 2 bases and J by 7 bases. Germline V gene sequence: CDR1 SGHTA, CDR2 FQGTGA. CDR3 size: 17 residues. This chain's CDR3 is CASSLPSGTSGRNEQFF. The CDR3 DNA reads TGTGCCAGCAGCTTACCTTCTGGGACTAGCGGGAGAAATGAGCAGTTCTTC.

The V gene is TRBV5-1, the J gene TRBJ2-1; 9 bases fit TRBD2. V trimming: 5 bases; J trimming: 7 bases; junction bases outside the gene matches: 13. Per the germline V gene, CDR1 is SGHRS and CDR2 is YFSETQ. There are 16 residues in the CDR3. CDR3 DNA sequence: TGCGCCAGCAGTGGGGCCCGACTAGCGGACCTGAATGAGCAGTTCTTC. Its translation: CASSGARLADLNEQFF.

The chain uses TRBV11-2 and TRBJ2-1; TRBD2 aligns across 15 bases. Germline loops: CDR1 SGHAT, CDR2 FQNNGV. The ends lost 6 bases at V and 0 bases at J; junction bases unmatched: 9. The CDR3 runs 19 residues. The CDR3 reads CASRGLAGGTPSSYNEQFF. The CDR3 coding sequence is TGTGCCAGCAGGGGACTAGCGGGGGGCACTCCGAGCTCCTACAATGAGCAGTTCTTC.

The chain recombines TRBV23-1 with TRBJ2-6; maybe TRBD2 (6 bases). TRBV23-1 is flagged as an ORF with uncertain function. The CDR3 has 18 amino acids. V dropped 4 bases and J dropped 0 bases, with 16 bases sitting between them. The CDR3 nucleotides are TGCGCCAGCAGTCCCCCCAGGAGGGATGGCTCTGGGGCCAACGTCCTGACTTTC. Its translation is CASSPPRRDGSGANVLTF.

This clone is a singleton in its sample. The chain recombines TRBV19 with TRBJ2-7; a weak D match, TRBD2 (6 bases). Germline CDR1 is LNHDA and CDR2 is SQIVND (reference sequence). The CDR3 spans 14 residues. The V and J ends lost 4 bases and 3 bases respectively, with 13 bases between them. For the CDR3, the DNA is TGTGCCAGTAGTACGACTAGAATCGACTACGAGCAGTACTTC. Protein product: CASSTTRIDYEQYF.

The chain links TRBV9 to TRBJ1-1, with D unresolved. This CDR3 has 13 amino acids. The V gene's germline CDR1 is SGDLS and CDR2 YYNGEE. Trimming cost V 0 bases and J 5 bases, with 8 bases left between them. CDR3 bases: TGTGCCAGCAGCGTAGTTTGGACTACTGAAGCTTTCTTT. It is translated as CASSVVWTTEAFF.

The rearrangement uses TRBV5-4 and TRBJ2-7; D is possibly TRBD1 (6 bases). This CDR3 is built from 13 residues. The germline V gene encodes CDR1 SGHNT and CDR2 YYREEE (reference sequence). Trimming shortened V by 0 bases and J by 7 bases, and 11 bases separated the two germline ends. CDR3 in amino acids: CASSLDPRGEQYF. CDR3 in DNA: TGTGCCAGCAGCTTGGACCCTAGGGGGGAGCAGTACTTC.

This clone was recorded only once. V is TRBV5-8 and J is TRBJ2-3; a weak D match, TRBD2 (8 bases). V shed 1 base and J shed 3 bases, with 21 bases lying between them. The CDR3 contains 18 residues. Germline V gene sequence: CDR1 SGHTS, CDR2 YDEGEE. In DNA, the CDR3 is TGTGCCAGCAGCTTGAGGCTAGCGGGCCTCAGGGGGACAGATACGCAGTATTTT. It is translated as CASSLRLAGLRGTDTQYF. The whole variable domain, remainder taken from reference TRBV5-8 and TRBJ2-3, is EAGVTQSPTHLIKTRGQQATLRCSPISGHTSVYWYQQALGLGLQFLLWYDEGEERNRGNFPPRFSGRQFPNYSSELNVNALELEDSALYLCASSLRLAGLRGTDTQYFGPGTRLTVL.

This chain links TRBV5-4 with TRBJ2-3; possible D gene TRBD1, 5 bases. The CDR3 is 16 amino acids. With 4 bases removed from V and 2 bases from J, the gap between germline ends came to 17 bases. Germline V gene sequence: CDR1 SGHNT, CDR2 YYREEE (reference sequence). The CDR3 sequence is CASSLEQETTTDTQYF. Here the CDR3 DNA reads TGTGCCAGCAGCCTGGAACAGGAAACAACCACAGATACGCAGTATTTT.

V is TRBV7-7 and J is TRBJ2-5; 11 bases match TRBD2. With V trimmed by 1 base and J by 5 bases, 6 bases remained unmatched. The CDR3 covers 16 residues. CDR1 and CDR2 from the germline V gene are SSHAT and FNYEAQ (reference sequence). This chain's CDR3 is CASSLELAGGLETQYF. CDR3 bases: TGTGCCAGCAGCTTAGAATTAGCGGGGGGGCTGGAGACCCAGTACTTC.